Sequencing of this TCR beta chain was carried out in a study of response to subunit inactivated influenza vaccine. This clonotype has at least ten counts. V was trimmed by 0 bases and J by 5 bases, leaving 11 bases between them. The length of the CDR3 is 14 residues. Germline V gives CDR1 SGHDT, CDR2 YYEEEE. TCRdb re-analysed the RT-PCR reads in MiXCR, keeping a single row per CDR3 protein. The data show about 540,000 distinct CDR3 sequences, about 15% seen once. This clonotype was obtained from a man between 45 and 60 years old who received an inactivated influenza vaccine. The rearrangement links TRBV5-6 to TRBJ1-1, with no clear D. The source material was PBMCs from blood, sampled about 13 days after vaccination. The CDR3 loop is CASSLVRLGTEAFF. CDR3 coding DNA: TGTGCCAGCAGCTTGGTTCGCCTGGGGACTGAAGCTTTCTTT.